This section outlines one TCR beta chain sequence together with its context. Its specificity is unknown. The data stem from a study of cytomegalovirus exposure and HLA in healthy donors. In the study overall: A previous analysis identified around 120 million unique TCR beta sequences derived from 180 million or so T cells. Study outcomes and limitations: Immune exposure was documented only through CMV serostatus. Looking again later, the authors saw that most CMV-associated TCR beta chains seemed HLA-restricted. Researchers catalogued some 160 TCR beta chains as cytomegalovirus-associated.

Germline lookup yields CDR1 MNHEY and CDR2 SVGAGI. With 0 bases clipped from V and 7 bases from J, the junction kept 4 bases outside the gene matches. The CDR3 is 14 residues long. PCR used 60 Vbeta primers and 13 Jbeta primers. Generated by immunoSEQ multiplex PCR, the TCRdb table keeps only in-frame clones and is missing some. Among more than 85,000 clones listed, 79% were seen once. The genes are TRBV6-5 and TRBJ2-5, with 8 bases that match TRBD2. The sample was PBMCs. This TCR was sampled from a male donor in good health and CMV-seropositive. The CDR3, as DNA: TGTGCCAGCAGTTACTCGATCGGGGGGGCGACCCAGTACTTC. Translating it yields CASSYSIGGATQYF.